This entry describes one T cell receptor beta chain. Antigen: not known. The repertoire was sequenced with immunoSEQ multiplex PCR; TCRdb's copy has only in-frame clones and lacks some. This sample has around 200,000 clones, with around 90% found just once. This specimen belongs to a study of T cell responses to AZD1222 COVID-19 vaccine. General study results and limits: After two AZD1222 doses, spike-specific TCR breadth and depth rose versus day 0.

Trimming removed 7 bases from V and 5 bases from J, with 15 bases in between. Germline CDR1 and CDR2: LNHDA and SQIVND (reference sequence). This CDR3 contains 14 residues. The sequenced sample was peripheral blood, obtained on day 0 of AZD1222 vaccination. The sequence was collected from an adult in good health. The J gene is TRBJ2-1, the V gene TRBV19, with D unresolved. CDR3 protein: CASKEMELNNEQFF. DNA of the CDR3: TGTGCCAGTAAAGAGATGGAGCTCAACAATGAGCAGTTCTTC. Combining the CDR3 with reference TRBV19 and TRBJ2-1 gives the whole variable domain DGGITQSPKYLFRKEGQNVTLSCEQNLNHDAMYWYRQDPGQGLRLIYYSQIVNDFQKGDIAEGYSVSREKKESFPLTVTSAQKNPTAFYLCASKEMELNNEQFFGPGTRLTVL.